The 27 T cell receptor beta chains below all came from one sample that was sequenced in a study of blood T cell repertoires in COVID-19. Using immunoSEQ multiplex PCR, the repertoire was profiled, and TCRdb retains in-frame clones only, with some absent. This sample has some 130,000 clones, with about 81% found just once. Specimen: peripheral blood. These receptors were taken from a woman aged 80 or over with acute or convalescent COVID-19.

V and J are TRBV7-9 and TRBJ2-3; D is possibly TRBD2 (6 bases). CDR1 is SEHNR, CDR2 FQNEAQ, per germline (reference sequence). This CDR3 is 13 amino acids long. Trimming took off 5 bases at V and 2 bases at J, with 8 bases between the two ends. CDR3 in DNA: TGTGCCAGCAGCCGCGGGACCACAGATACGCAGTATTTT. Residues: CASSRGTTDTQYF.

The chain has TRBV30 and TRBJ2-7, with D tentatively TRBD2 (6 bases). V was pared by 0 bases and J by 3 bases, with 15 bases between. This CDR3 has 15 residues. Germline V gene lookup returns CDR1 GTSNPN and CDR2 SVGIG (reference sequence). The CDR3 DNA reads TGTGCCTGGAGTGTAGGGTTGGAGGGGCTCTACGAGCAGTACTTC. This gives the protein CAWSVGLEGLYEQYF.

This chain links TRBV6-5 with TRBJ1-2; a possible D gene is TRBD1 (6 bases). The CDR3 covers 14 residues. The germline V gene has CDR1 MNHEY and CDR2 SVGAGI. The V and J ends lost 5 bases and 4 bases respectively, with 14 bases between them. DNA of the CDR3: TGTGCCAGCAGTAAGGGGGTTTCGGCCTATGGCTACACCTTC. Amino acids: CASSKGVSAYGYTF.

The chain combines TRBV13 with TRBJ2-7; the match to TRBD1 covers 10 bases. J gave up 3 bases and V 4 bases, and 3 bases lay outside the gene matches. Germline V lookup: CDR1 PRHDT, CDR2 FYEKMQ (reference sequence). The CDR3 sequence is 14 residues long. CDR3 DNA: TGTGCCAGCAGCTCGACAGGGGGCAGCTACGAGCAGTACTTC. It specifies CASSSTGGSYEQYF.

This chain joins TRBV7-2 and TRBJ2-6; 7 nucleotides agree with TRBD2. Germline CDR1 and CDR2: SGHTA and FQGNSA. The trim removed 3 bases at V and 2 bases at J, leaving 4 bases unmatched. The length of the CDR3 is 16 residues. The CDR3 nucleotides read TGTGCCAGCAGCTTCGCCACTAGCGCTGGGGCCAACGTCCTGACTTTC. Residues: CASSFATSAGANVLTF.

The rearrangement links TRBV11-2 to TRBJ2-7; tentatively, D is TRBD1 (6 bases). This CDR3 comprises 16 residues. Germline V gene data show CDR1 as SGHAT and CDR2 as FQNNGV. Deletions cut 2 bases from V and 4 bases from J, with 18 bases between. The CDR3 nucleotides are TGTGCCAGCAGCTTAAGCATGGCAGGGGTTTGGTACGAGCAGTACTTC. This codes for CASSLSMAGVWYEQYF.

CDR3 in amino acids: CASTKIDRVTDTQYF. CDR3 in DNA: TGTGCCAGCACCAAAATCGACAGGGTAACAGATACGCAGTATTTT. The V gene is TRBV5-6, the J gene TRBJ2-3; 7 bases agree with TRBD1. The CDR3 totals 15 residues. Trimming took 6 bases from V and 3 from J; bases not matched to a gene: 10. Germline values: CDR1 SGHDT, CDR2 YYEEEE.

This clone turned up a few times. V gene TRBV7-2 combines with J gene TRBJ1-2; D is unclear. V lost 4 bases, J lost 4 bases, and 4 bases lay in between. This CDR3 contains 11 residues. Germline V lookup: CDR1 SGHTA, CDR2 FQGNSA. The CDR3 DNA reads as TGTGCCAGCAGCTCGGGCTATGGCTACACCTTC. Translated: CASSSGYGYTF.

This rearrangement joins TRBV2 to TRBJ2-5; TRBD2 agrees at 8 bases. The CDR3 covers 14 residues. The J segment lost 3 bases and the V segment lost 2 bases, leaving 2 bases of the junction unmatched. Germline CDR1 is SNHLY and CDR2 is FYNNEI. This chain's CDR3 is CASSEKGLEETQYF. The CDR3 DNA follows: TGTGCCAGCAGTGAAAAGGGACTAGAAGAGACCCAGTACTTC.

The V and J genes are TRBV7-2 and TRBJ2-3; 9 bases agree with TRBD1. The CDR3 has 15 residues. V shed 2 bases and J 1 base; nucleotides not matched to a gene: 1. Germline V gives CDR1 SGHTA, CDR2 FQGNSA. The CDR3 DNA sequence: TGTGCCAGCAGCTTAACAGGGGGCGGCACAGATACGCAGTATTTT. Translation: CASSLTGGGTDTQYF.

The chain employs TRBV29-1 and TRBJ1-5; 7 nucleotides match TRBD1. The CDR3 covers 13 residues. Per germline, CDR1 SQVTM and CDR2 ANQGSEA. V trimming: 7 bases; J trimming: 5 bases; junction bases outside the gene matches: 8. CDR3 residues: CSAGTGDHQPQHF. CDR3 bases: TGCAGCGCCGGTACAGGGGATCATCAGCCCCAGCATTTT.

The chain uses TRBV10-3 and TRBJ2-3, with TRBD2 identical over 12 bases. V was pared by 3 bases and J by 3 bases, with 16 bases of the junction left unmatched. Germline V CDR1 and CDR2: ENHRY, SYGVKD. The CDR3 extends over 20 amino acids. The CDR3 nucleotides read TGTGCCATCAGTGACCCATTGGCTAGCGGGGGGGCCGATCTAACAGATACGCAGTATTTT. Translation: CAISDPLASGGADLTDTQYF.

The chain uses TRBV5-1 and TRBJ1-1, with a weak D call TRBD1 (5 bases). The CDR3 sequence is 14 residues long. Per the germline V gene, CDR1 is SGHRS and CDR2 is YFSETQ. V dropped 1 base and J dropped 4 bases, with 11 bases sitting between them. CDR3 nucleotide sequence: TGCGCCAGCAGCTTGTGGGGGGGTTCCACTGAAGCTTTCTTT. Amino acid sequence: CASSLWGGSTEAFF.

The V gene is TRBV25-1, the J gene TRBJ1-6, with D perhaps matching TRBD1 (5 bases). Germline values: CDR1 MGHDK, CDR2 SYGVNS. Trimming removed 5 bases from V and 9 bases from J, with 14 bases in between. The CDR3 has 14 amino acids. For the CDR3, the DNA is TGTGCCAGCAGTATGGGCTCAGGGCTTTCACCCCTCCACTTT. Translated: CASSMGSGLSPLHF.

CDR3 loop: CAINLLGQGVGGNQPQHF. For the CDR3, the DNA is TGTGCCATCAACCTCCTCGGACAGGGGGTCGGAGGCAATCAGCCCCAGCATTTT. The gene calls are TRBV10-3 and TRBJ1-5; 10 nucleotides line up with TRBD1. Germline trimming cut 7 bases from V and 2 bases from J; bases unmatched to any gene: 14. Per the germline V gene, CDR1 is ENHRY and CDR2 is SYGVKD. The CDR3 covers 18 residues.

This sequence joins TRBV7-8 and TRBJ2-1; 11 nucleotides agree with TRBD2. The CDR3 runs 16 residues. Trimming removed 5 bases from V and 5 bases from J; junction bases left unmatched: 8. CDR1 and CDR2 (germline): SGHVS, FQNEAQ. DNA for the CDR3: TGTGCCAGCAGCGGGCGACTAGCGGGACTAGACAATGAGCAGTTCTTC. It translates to CASSGRLAGLDNEQFF.

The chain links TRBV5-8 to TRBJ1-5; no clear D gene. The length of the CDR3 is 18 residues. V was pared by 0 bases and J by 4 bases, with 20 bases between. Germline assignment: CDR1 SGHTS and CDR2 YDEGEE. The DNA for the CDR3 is TGTGCCAGCAGCTTGGTTGTCTGGAAGCAACAGCTGAATCAGCCCCAGCATTTT. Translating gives CASSLVVWKQQLNQPQHF. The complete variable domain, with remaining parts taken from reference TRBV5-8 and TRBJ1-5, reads EAGVTQSPTHLIKTRGQQATLRCSPISGHTSVYWYQQALGLGLQFLLWYDEGEERNRGNFPPRFSGRQFPNYSSELNVNALELEDSALYLCASSLVVWKQQLNQPQHFGDGTRLSIL.

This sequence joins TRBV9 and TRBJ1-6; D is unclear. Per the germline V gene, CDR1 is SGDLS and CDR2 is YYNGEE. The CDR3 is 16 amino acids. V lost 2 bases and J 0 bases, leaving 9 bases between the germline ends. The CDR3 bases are TGTGCCAGCAGCGTCGGGGAACACTCCTATAATTCACCCCTCCACTTT. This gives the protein CASSVGEHSYNSPLHF.

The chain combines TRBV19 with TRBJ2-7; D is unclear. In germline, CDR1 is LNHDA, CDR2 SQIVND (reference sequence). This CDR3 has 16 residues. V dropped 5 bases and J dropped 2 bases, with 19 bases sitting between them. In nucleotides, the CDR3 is TGTGCCAGTAGTTACTCGGTGTACTCTCTAACCTACGAGCAGTACTTC. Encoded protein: CASSYSVYSLTYEQYF. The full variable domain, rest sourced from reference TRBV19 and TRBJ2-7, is DGGITQSPKYLFRKEGQNVTLSCEQNLNHDAMYWYRQDPGQGLRLIYYSQIVNDFQKGDIAEGYSVSREKKESFPLTVTSAQKNPTAFYLCASSYSVYSLTYEQYFGPGTRLTVT.

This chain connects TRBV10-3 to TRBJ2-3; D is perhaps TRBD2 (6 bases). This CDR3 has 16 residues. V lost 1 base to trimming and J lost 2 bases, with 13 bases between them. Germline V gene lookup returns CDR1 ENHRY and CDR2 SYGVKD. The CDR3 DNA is TGTGCCATCAGTGAGTTCGGGGGAGAGTACACAGATACGCAGTATTTT. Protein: CAISEFGGEYTDTQYF.

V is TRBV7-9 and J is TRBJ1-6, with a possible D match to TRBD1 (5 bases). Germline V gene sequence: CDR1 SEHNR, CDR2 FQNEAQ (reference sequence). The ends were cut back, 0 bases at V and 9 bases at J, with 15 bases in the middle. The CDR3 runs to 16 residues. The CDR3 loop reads CASSLAPGRKGSPLHF. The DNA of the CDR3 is TGTGCCAGCAGCTTAGCACCAGGGAGGAAGGGTTCACCCCTCCACTTT.

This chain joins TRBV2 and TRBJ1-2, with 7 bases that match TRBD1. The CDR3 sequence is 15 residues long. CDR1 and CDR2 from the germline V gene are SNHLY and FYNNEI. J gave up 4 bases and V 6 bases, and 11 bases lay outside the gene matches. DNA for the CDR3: TGTGCCAGCAGGGGACAGCAAGCTCCGGGCTATGGCTACACCTTC. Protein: CASRGQQAPGYGYTF.

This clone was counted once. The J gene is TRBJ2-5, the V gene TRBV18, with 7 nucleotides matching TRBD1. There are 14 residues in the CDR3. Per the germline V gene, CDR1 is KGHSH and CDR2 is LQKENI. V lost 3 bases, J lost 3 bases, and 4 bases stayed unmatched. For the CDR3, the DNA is TGTGCCAGCTCACCCGGGACAGCCAAAGAGACCCAGTACTTC. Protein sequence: CASSPGTAKETQYF. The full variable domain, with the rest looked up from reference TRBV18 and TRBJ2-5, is NAGVMQNPRHLVRRRGQEARLRCSPMKGHSHVYWYRQLPEEGLKFMVYLQKENIIDESGMPKERFSAEFPKEGPSILRIQQVVRGDSAAYFCASSPGTAKETQYFGPGTRLLVL.

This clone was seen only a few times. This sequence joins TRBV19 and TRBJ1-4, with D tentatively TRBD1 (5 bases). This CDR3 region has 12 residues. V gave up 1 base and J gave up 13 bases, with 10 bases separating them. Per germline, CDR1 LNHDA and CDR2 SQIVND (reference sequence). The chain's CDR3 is CASSIGRARLFF. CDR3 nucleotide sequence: TGTGCCAGTAGTATAGGCAGGGCTAGACTGTTTTTT. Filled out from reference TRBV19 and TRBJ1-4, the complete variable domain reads DGGITQSPKYLFRKEGQNVTLSCEQNLNHDAMYWYRQDPGQGLRLIYYSQIVNDFQKGDIAEGYSVSREKKESFPLTVTSAQKNPTAFYLCASSIGRARLFFGSGTQLSVL.

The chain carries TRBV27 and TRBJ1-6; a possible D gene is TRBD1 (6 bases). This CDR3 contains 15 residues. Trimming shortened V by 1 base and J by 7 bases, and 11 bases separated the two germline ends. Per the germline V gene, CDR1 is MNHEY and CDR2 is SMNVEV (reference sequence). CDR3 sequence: CASSLYGQLNSPLHF. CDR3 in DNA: TGTGCCAGCAGTTTATATGGACAGCTAAATTCACCCCTCCACTTT.

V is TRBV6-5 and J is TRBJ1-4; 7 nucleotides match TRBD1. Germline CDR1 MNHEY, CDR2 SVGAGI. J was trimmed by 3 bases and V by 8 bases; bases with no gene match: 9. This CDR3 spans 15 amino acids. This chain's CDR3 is CASGTRTGPNEKLFF. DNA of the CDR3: TGTGCCAGCGGCACCAGGACAGGTCCTAATGAAAAACTGTTTTTT.

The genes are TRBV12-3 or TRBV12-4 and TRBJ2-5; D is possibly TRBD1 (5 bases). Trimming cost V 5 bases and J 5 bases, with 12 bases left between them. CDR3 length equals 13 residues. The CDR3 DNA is TGTGCCAGCAGTCAGGGATCGCGGGAGACCCAGTACTTC. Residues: CASSQGSRETQYF.